What follows are 26 T cell receptor beta chains derived from one specimen sequenced in a study of T cell responses to AZD1222 COVID-19 vaccine. The protocol was immunoSEQ multiplex PCR, while the TCRdb copy is restricted to in-frame clones and leaves out a portion. The repertoire includes around 180,000 clones, about 94% of them detected once, and roughly 10% sits in the top ten. This sample comprised peripheral blood, obtained on day 0 of AZD1222 vaccination. Every receptor here comes from an adult in good health.

CDR3 sequence (DNA): TGCGCCAGCAGCTTGGTTCTCGGCGGTGCGGCCACTGAAGCTTTCTTT. Translating it yields CASSLVLGGAATEAFF. The rearrangement links TRBV5-1 to TRBJ1-1, with D unresolved. Per the germline V gene, CDR1 is SGHRS and CDR2 is YFSETQ. V was cut by 0 bases and J by 4 bases, with 16 bases left in between. This CDR3 has 16 residues. Supplemented by reference TRBV5-1 and TRBJ1-1, the full variable domain reads KAGVTQTPRYLIKTRGQQVTLSCSPISGHRSVSWYQQTPGQGLQFLFEYFSETQRNKGNFPGRFSGRQFSNSRSEMNVSTLELGDSALYLCASSLVLGGAATEAFFGQGTRLTVV.

CDR3: CASSSHRGSNQPQHF. CDR3 sequence (DNA): TGTGCCAGCAGTTCGCACAGGGGAAGCAATCAGCCCCAGCATTTT. This sequence joins TRBV28 and TRBJ1-5, with 7 bases lining up with TRBD1. The trim removed 4 bases at V and 1 base at J, leaving 4 bases unmatched. The CDR3 is made up of 15 amino acids. Germline assignment: CDR1 MDHEN and CDR2 SYDVKM.

This clone appeared once. The V gene is TRBV4-1, the J gene TRBJ1-1; no firm D call. In germline, CDR1 is MGHRA, CDR2 YSYEKL. The CDR3 runs 15 residues. V lost 1 base, J lost 6 bases, and 15 bases lay in between. DNA for the CDR3: TGCGCCAGCAGCCAAGCCCTGGGTGACGGGGCTGAAGCTTTCTTT. Amino acids: CASSQALGDGAEAFF.

The DNA of the CDR3 is TGTGCCAGCAGTGAAGCGTCCCCCGACATGGCCCAGCATTTT. Translated, it gives CASSEASPDMAQHF. The genes are TRBV6-1 and TRBJ1-5, with D unresolved. With 0 bases removed from V and 11 bases from J, the gap between germline ends came to 14 bases. Germline values: CDR1 MNHNS, CDR2 SASEGT. CDR3 length equals 14 residues.

The CDR3 loop reads CASSYSRRESYNEQFF. In nucleotides, the CDR3 is TGTGCCAGCAGTTACTCGAGGCGGGAGAGCTACAATGAGCAGTTCTTC. This rearrangement joins TRBV6-5 to TRBJ2-1; 7 nucleotides align to TRBD2. The CDR3 covers 16 residues. J was trimmed by 3 bases and V by 0 bases; bases with no gene match: 5. Germline-derived CDR1 and CDR2 are MNHEY and SVGAGI.

The rearrangement joins TRBV4-1 to TRBJ2-7; 8 bases match TRBD2. With V trimmed by 0 bases and J by 4 bases, 2 bases remained unmatched. From germline, CDR1 is MGHRA and CDR2 YSYEKL. This CDR3 comprises 14 residues. The chain's CDR3 is CASSQEGTSYEQYF. The DNA of the CDR3 is TGCGCCAGCAGCCAAGAGGGGACTAGTTACGAGCAGTACTTC.

The chain carries TRBV30 and TRBJ1-3; D remains ambiguous. Trimming removed 4 bases at V and 0 bases at J, with 19 bases between. From germline, CDR1 is GTSNPN and CDR2 SVGIG (reference sequence). CDR3 size: 17 residues. The CDR3 here is CAWTARGFGVSGNTIYF. Here the CDR3 DNA reads TGTGCCTGGACCGCCCGGGGATTCGGCGTCTCTGGAAACACCATATATTTT.

The rearrangement uses TRBV3-1 (or the pseudogene TRBV3-2) and TRBJ2-2; D ambiguous. Trimming stripped 3 bases from V and 4 bases from J, with 9 bases between. The CDR3 runs 14 residues. Germline CDR1 and CDR2: LGHDT and YNNKEL (reference sequence). CDR3 residues: CASSQATTTGELFF. Here the CDR3 DNA reads TGTGCCAGCAGCCAGGCTACCACCACCGGGGAGCTGTTTTTT.

This chain joins TRBV5-1 and TRBJ2-4; D is uncertain. V was cut by 0 bases and J by 6 bases, with 13 bases left in between. The germline V gene encodes CDR1 SGHRS and CDR2 YFSETQ. The CDR3 spans 15 residues. CDR3 region: CASSLGHLGSNIQYF. DNA of the CDR3: TGCGCCAGCAGCTTGGGGCACCTTGGGTCAAACATTCAGTACTTC.

V gene TRBV6-2 or TRBV6-3 combines with J gene TRBJ2-1; 11 bases map to TRBD2. The length of the CDR3 is 14 residues. Trimming cost V 3 bases and J 12 bases; bases outside gene matches: 7. Per germline, CDR1 MNHEY and CDR2 SVGEGT. The CDR3 is CASSYSTSGSRQFF. Here the CDR3 DNA reads TGTGCCAGCAGTTATTCTACTAGCGGGAGTAGGCAGTTCTTC.

The chain recombines TRBV19 with TRBJ2-7; 8 bases are shared with TRBD1. The V and J ends lost 4 bases and 3 bases, in that order; junction bases with no gene match: 5. The CDR3 is 14 amino acids. Germline V CDR1 and CDR2: LNHDA, SQIVND (reference sequence). The CDR3 bases are TGTGCCAGTAGTAACCCCGGACAGGGCTACGAGCAGTACTTC. Protein sequence: CASSNPGQGYEQYF.

This sequence joins TRBV19 and TRBJ2-2; perhaps D is TRBD1 or TRBD2 (5 bases each). Trimming took off 9 bases at V and 6 bases at J, with 8 bases between the two ends. Germline CDR1 and CDR2: LNHDA and SQIVND (reference sequence). The CDR3 totals 11 residues. The chain's CDR3 is CASWDAGELFF. CDR3 bases: TGTGCCAGCTGGGACGCCGGGGAGCTGTTTTTT.

The chain joins TRBV15 to TRBJ1-5; 8 positions match TRBD1. The CDR3 is made up of 16 amino acids. Germline values: CDR1 LNHNV, CDR2 YYDKDF (reference sequence). The junction had 8 bases not matched to a gene; V was cut back by 5 bases and J by 2 bases. CDR3 loop: CATSAGTGAGNQPQHF. The CDR3 DNA reads as TGTGCCACCAGCGCCGGGACAGGTGCTGGCAATCAGCCCCAGCATTTT.

The V gene is TRBV28, the J gene TRBJ1-4, with D unresolved. There are 14 residues in the CDR3. V shed 2 bases and J shed 6 bases, with 10 bases lying between them. Germline values: CDR1 MDHEN, CDR2 SYDVKM. CDR3 coding DNA: TGTGCCAGCAGTTTACGGATTGCTGATGAAAAACTGTTTTTT. Amino acid sequence: CASSLRIADEKLFF.

J is TRBJ1-4 and V is TRBV3-1 (or the pseudogene TRBV3-2), with D perhaps TRBD1 (5 bases). Trimming shortened V by 6 bases and J by 4 bases, and 12 bases separated the two germline ends. Germline assignment: CDR1 LGHDT and CDR2 YNNKEL (reference sequence). The CDR3 is 14 amino acids. The CDR3 nucleotides are TGTGCCAGCAGTTTCGGGACGGGTAATGAAAAACTGTTTTTT. Its translation: CASSFGTGNEKLFF.

The rearrangement joins TRBV20-1 to TRBJ1-5, with D unresolved. The V end lost 5 bases, the J end lost 14 bases, and 16 bases lay between the germline ends. CDR3 size: 11 residues. The germline V gene encodes CDR1 DFQATT and CDR2 SNEGSKA (reference sequence). The CDR3 loop is CSAPHSQLEHF. The CDR3 DNA follows: TGCAGTGCTCCACACTCTCAATTGGAGCATTTT.

The chain couples TRBV18 to TRBJ2-3; D is possibly TRBD1 (5 bases). Germline V gene lookup returns CDR1 KGHSH and CDR2 LQKENI. CDR3 size: 16 residues. V was cut by 6 bases and J by 6 bases, with 22 bases left in between. The CDR3, as DNA: TGTGCCAGCTCGCGATTAAAAGGGGATTCCTCCGATACGCAGTATTTT. Amino acid sequence: CASSRLKGDSSDTQYF.

The V and J genes are TRBV6-4 and TRBJ2-1; tentative D call: TRBD2 (6 bases). V was pared by 0 bases and J by 2 bases, with 11 bases between. There are 16 residues in the CDR3. Germline lookup yields CDR1 MRHNA and CDR2 SNTAGT. The CDR3 region is CASSDSGGDPYNEQFF. In DNA, the CDR3 is TGTGCCAGCAGTGACTCGGGCGGGGACCCCTACAATGAGCAGTTCTTC.

J is TRBJ2-7 and V is TRBV27; 8 bases agree with TRBD2. Per the germline V gene, CDR1 is MNHEY and CDR2 is SMNVEV (reference sequence). The CDR3 runs to 14 residues. Trimming removed 3 bases from V and 4 bases from J; junction bases left unmatched: 5. CDR3 bases: TGTGCCAGCAGTTTGGTTAGCGGGGAATACGAGCAGTACTTC. This codes for CASSLVSGEYEQYF.

The chain employs TRBV20-1 and TRBJ2-3; D not resolved. CDR1 DFQATT and CDR2 SNEGSKA come from the germline V gene (reference sequence). V gave up 5 bases and J gave up 4 bases, with 10 bases separating them. The CDR3 consists of 12 residues. The CDR3 region is CSARGPPDTQYF. Written as DNA, the CDR3 is TGCAGTGCTCGTGGACCGCCAGATACGCAGTATTTT.

The CDR3 DNA reads as TGTGCCAGCAGTGAAGAAGTCCTACTCTTCACAGATACGCAGTATTTT. As protein: CASSEEVLLFTDTQYF. V is TRBV6-1 and J is TRBJ2-3, with unresolved D. This CDR3 contains 16 residues. Germline V gives CDR1 MNHNS, CDR2 SASEGT. The V and J ends lost 1 base and 2 bases respectively, with 13 bases between them.

This chain links TRBV18 with TRBJ1-1, with 8 bases aligning to TRBD1. The CDR3 spans 13 residues. The germline V gene encodes CDR1 KGHSH and CDR2 LQKENI. V dropped 3 bases and J dropped 11; count of bases not matched to a gene: 8. The CDR3 coding sequence is TGTGCCAGCTCACCGTCGGACAGGGAGGTGGCTTTCTTT. This encodes CASSPSDREVAFF.

The rearrangement joins TRBV5-4 to TRBJ2-5; 8 bases map to TRBD2. This CDR3 comprises 16 residues. V lost 4 bases and J lost 4; bases outside the gene matches: 12. Germline loops: CDR1 SGHNT, CDR2 YYREEE (reference sequence). The CDR3 loop reads CASSTKRESRGETQYF. CDR3 nucleotide sequence: TGTGCCAGCAGCACAAAGCGGGAGAGCCGAGGAGAGACCCAGTACTTC.

The CDR3 coding sequence is TGTGCCAGCTCACCAAGGGACAGGGGATTAAGTGGCTACACCTTC. Protein: CASSPRDRGLSGYTF. The genes are TRBV18 and TRBJ1-2; 10 bases agree with TRBD1. The CDR3 covers 15 residues. Germline CDR1 is KGHSH and CDR2 is LQKENI. Germline trimming cut 2 bases from V and 7 bases from J; bases unmatched to any gene: 7.

This chain links TRBV20-1 with TRBJ2-7, with 12 bases matching TRBD2. Germline lookup yields CDR1 DFQATT and CDR2 SNEGSKA (reference sequence). Germline trimming cut 3 bases from V and 5 bases from J; bases unmatched to any gene: 8. This CDR3 is 15 amino acids long. The CDR3 DNA is TGCAGTGCTAGTTCGCTAGCGGGAGGGCTCCACGAGCAGTACTTC. This translates into CSASSLAGGLHEQYF.

The chain is built from TRBV10-3 and TRBJ1-2; D possibly corresponds to TRBD1 (5 bases). Per germline, CDR1 ENHRY and CDR2 SYGVKD. The CDR3 spans 14 residues. V was trimmed by 7 bases and J by 0 bases, leaving 12 bases between them. The CDR3 nucleotides are TGTGCCATCACTAGTTCGACAGCTAACTATGGCTACACCTTC. Amino acids: CAITSSTANYGYTF.